This TCR beta chain came from a study of T-cell memory formation after mild COVID-19. TCRdb recomputed calls from the 5' RACE reads with MiXCR, one row per CDR3 protein. The table lists hundreds of thousands of distinct CDR3 sequences, roughly 17% of them singletons, with roughly 7.7% in the top ten. Trimming removed 1 base from V and 10 bases from J; junction bases left unmatched: 13. The CDR3 spans 16 residues. The germline V gene encodes CDR1 SQVTM and CDR2 ANQGSEA. Material for sequencing was PBMCs or a T cell subset sorted from them (not recorded which). The J gene is TRBJ1-1, the V gene TRBV29-1, with 12 nucleotides matching TRBD1. This TCR came from an adult woman who had mild COVID-19 (a few samples of this study predate the infection). Cell type and time point are not known. The CDR3 DNA reads TGCAGCGTTGAAGTTAATCCGGGACAGGGGGCGTCAAGAGCTTTCTTT. This translates into CSVEVNPGQGASRAFF.